This T cell receptor (beta chain) was captured in a study of cytomegalovirus exposure and HLA in healthy donors. Study conclusions and caveats: There were some public TCRs occurring in many donors, but most TCR sequences were rare.

CDR1 and CDR2 from the germline V gene are SGHAT and FQNNGV. This CDR3 is built from 14 residues. V shed 7 bases and J shed 4 bases, with 17 bases lying between them. In its sample, this clone was seen a few times. Its cognate antigen is unknown. The primer mix had 60 Vbeta and 13 Jbeta primers. Method: immunoSEQ multiplex PCR; TCRdb's copy keeps in-frame clones and lacks some. Of roughly 200,000 clones in the sample, roughly four fifths were seen once. The V and J genes are TRBV11-2 and TRBJ2-7; a possible D gene is TRBD2 (5 bases). Input material: PBMCs. This receptor was obtained from a man between 25 and 39 years old in good health and CMV-seronegative. The CDR3, as DNA: TGTGCCAGCACCGAGGGAACCCACCTTTACGAGCAGTACTTC. It yields the protein CASTEGTHLYEQYF.